The 20 T cell receptor beta chains below all came from one sample that was sequenced in a study of glioma-infiltrating T cells after dendritic cell vaccination. Data came from immunoSEQ multiplex PCR; TCRdb stores just in-frame clones and leaves some out. This sample has roughly 100,000 clones, with about four fifths found just once. The sample consisted of blood, taken before dendritic cell vaccination. The receptors come from a human donor with glioblastoma.

This clone occurred a few times. This sequence joins TRBV10-3 and TRBJ1-4; 9 bases align to TRBD1. The V gene's germline CDR1 is ENHRY and CDR2 SYGVKD. Trimming took 2 bases from V and 8 from J; bases not matched to a gene: 3. This CDR3 comprises 14 residues. The DNA of the CDR3 is TGTGCCATCAGTGAGGACAGGGGGGTGGAAAAACTGTTTTTT. This translates into CAISEDRGVEKLFF.

The chain uses TRBV6-5 and TRBJ2-7; maybe TRBD1 (5 bases). Germline V CDR1 and CDR2: MNHEY, SVGAGI. This CDR3 is 15 amino acids long. V was cut by 2 bases and J by 3 bases, with 14 bases left in between. The CDR3 loop reads CASSYPSTVFYEQYF. In DNA, the CDR3 is TGTGCCAGCAGTTACCCATCGACAGTTTTCTACGAGCAGTACTTC.

The chain joins TRBV6-6 to TRBJ2-5; no reliable D call. The J call may be wrong; the DNA end is better matched by TRBJ2-7. Germline CDR1 MNHNY, CDR2 SVGAGI (reference sequence). The CDR3 consists of 11 residues. In DNA form, the CDR3 reads TGTGCCAGCAGCCTAGGTAACGAGCAGTACTTC. Its translation is CASSLGNEQYF.

This CDR3 reads CASSHRTGLRYGYTF. The CDR3 DNA is TGTGCCAGTAGTCACCGAACAGGGCTTAGGTATGGCTACACCTTC. J is TRBJ1-2 and V is TRBV19, with TRBD1 as a possible D gene (6 bases). Germline CDR1 LNHDA, CDR2 SQIVND (reference sequence). The V end was cut by 5 bases, the J end by 5 bases, with 18 bases between. This CDR3 is built from 15 residues.

The chain joins TRBV11-2 to TRBJ2-7, with a tentative D call TRBD1 (6 bases). Germline loops: CDR1 SGHAT, CDR2 FQNNGV. CDR3 length equals 15 residues. With 3 bases removed from V and 3 bases from J, the gap between germline ends came to 15 bases. This CDR3 reads CASSFNRDKDYEQYF. In DNA, the CDR3 is TGTGCCAGCAGCTTCAACCGGGACAAGGACTACGAGCAGTACTTC.

Comment on this clone: The junction departs from the called germline gene at one end, perhaps through a read error. The chain employs TRBV4-2 and TRBJ2-5; TRBD1 agrees at 7 bases. This CDR3 comprises 15 residues. CDR1 is LGHNA and CDR2 is YNFKEQ in the germline V gene. CDR3 protein: CTSSQDRDREETQYF. CDR3 sequence (DNA): TGTACCAGCAGCCAAGATAGGGACAGAGAAGAGACCCAGTACTTC.

The rearrangement uses TRBV7-2 and TRBJ2-3, with D perhaps TRBD2 (6 bases). Germline-derived CDR1 and CDR2 are SGHTA and FQGNSA. The V end was cut by 0 bases, the J end by 14 bases, with 21 bases between. This CDR3 has 15 residues. The CDR3 nucleotides read TGTGCCAGCAGCTTAGCCGGGCCCGGGACTTTCCAGCGGTATTTT. The encoded protein is CASSLAGPGTFQRYF.

V is TRBV27 and J is TRBJ1-6; TRBD1 matches 10 bases. The germline V gene encodes CDR1 MNHEY and CDR2 SMNVEV (reference sequence). This CDR3 spans 16 amino acids. The trim removed 2 bases at V and 8 bases at J, leaving 6 bases unmatched. DNA for the CDR3: TGTGCCAGCAGTTTAGGGGACAGGGGCCGGTATTCACCCCTCCACTTT. Translated: CASSLGDRGRYSPLHF.

The chain employs TRBV4-3 and TRBJ1-5; possible D gene TRBD1, 6 bases. Germline V gives CDR1 LGHNA, CDR2 YSLEER. V was clipped by 1 base and J by 6 bases, with 13 bases between them. The length of the CDR3 is 15 residues. The CDR3 sequence is CASSQVRQGIQPQHF. The CDR3 DNA is TGCGCCAGCAGCCAAGTGAGGCAGGGGATTCAGCCCCAGCATTTT.

The chain combines TRBV7-8 with TRBJ1-1, with 8 nucleotides matching TRBD1. After removal of 6 bases from V and 2 bases from J, the junction contained 11 bases not matched to a gene. This CDR3 is built from 16 residues. Germline lookup yields CDR1 SGHVS and CDR2 FQNEAQ. CDR3 coding DNA: TGTGCCAGCAGGGACGGCAGGGGGCGAACCAACACTGAAGCTTTCTTT. This gives the protein CASRDGRGRTNTEAFF.

The chain employs TRBV18 and TRBJ1-2; 7 bases map to TRBD1. CDR3 length: 15 amino acids. Germline CDR1 reads KGHSH; CDR2 reads LQKENI. The junction had 6 bases not matched to a gene; V was cut back by 2 bases and J by 3 bases. The CDR3 DNA follows: TGTGCCAGCTCACCAGACGCCGACAGGGACTATGGCTACACCTTC. Protein: CASSPDADRDYGYTF. Full variable domain (outside the CDR3, taken from reference TRBV18 and TRBJ1-2): NAGVMQNPRHLVRRRGQEARLRCSPMKGHSHVYWYRQLPEEGLKFMVYLQKENIIDESGMPKERFSAEFPKEGPSILRIQQVVRGDSAAYFCASSPDADRDYGYTFGSGTRLTVV.

J is TRBJ1-2 and V is TRBV30; 8 positions agree with TRBD1. V was pared by 8 bases and J by 7 bases, with 9 bases of the junction left unmatched. This CDR3 is 12 amino acids long. Per the germline V gene, CDR1 is GTSNPN and CDR2 is SVGIG (reference sequence). The CDR3 region has the DNA TGTGCCAGCGACAGGGGTGGTGGTGGCTACACCTTC. This encodes CASDRGGGGYTF.

The chain is built from TRBV5-6 and TRBJ1-2; D might be TRBD1 (5 bases). Per germline, CDR1 SGHDT and CDR2 YYEEEE. The CDR3 consists of 15 residues. Trimming cost V 1 base and J 3 bases, with 13 bases left between them. CDR3 coding DNA: TGTGCCAGCAGCTTGCGGCGGGGGGAGGACTATGGCTACACCTTC. It yields the protein CASSLRRGEDYGYTF.

The chain uses TRBV27 and TRBJ1-2, with TRBD1 as a possible D gene (5 bases). CDR1 MNHEY and CDR2 SMNVEV come from the germline V gene (reference sequence). The CDR3 contains 13 residues. V gave up 10 bases and J gave up 7 bases, with 19 bases separating them. The CDR3 sequence is CATQRAGGGGYTF. The CDR3, as DNA: TGTGCCACCCAACGAGCGGGGGGGGGTGGCTACACCTTC.

This clone was detected only once. The chain combines TRBV5-8 with TRBJ2-7, with D tentatively TRBD1 (6 bases). Germline-derived CDR1 and CDR2 are SGHTS and YDEGEE. V lost 5 bases, J lost 0 bases, and 9 bases lay in between. This CDR3 contains 13 residues. The CDR3 is CASRLTGSYEQYF. The CDR3 DNA sequence: TGTGCCAGCAGACTGACAGGCTCCTACGAGCAGTACTTC.

This chain connects TRBV11-3 to TRBJ2-2; D might be TRBD2 (7 bases). Germline V lookup: CDR1 SGHNT, CDR2 YENEEA. The ends were cut back, 7 bases at V and 0 bases at J, with 15 bases in the middle. This CDR3 comprises 16 residues. The CDR3 DNA reads TGTGCCAGCAAGCCGTGGCGGGGGCCGAACACCGGGGAGCTGTTTTTT. Its protein product is CASKPWRGPNTGELFF.

The rearrangement links TRBV23-1 to TRBJ2-7; D is uncertain. TRBV23-1 is an ORF, and what it does is uncertain. The CDR3 is made up of 14 amino acids. The V end was cut by 3 bases, the J end by 7 bases, with 16 bases between. CDR3 protein: CASSHLFRVREQYF. CDR3 DNA sequence: TGCGCCAGCAGTCACCTGTTTCGGGTGCGGGAGCAGTACTTC.

This clone was seen more than once but under ten times. The rearrangement links TRBV18 to TRBJ1-1; TRBD1 agrees at 9 bases. From germline, CDR1 is KGHSH and CDR2 LQKENI. The ends lost 6 bases at V and 4 bases at J; junction bases unmatched: 15. The CDR3 has 17 residues. The CDR3 loop is CASSTKGQGRDGTEAFF. The DNA for the CDR3 is TGTGCCAGCTCTACCAAAGGACAGGGGAGGGACGGCACTGAAGCTTTCTTT.

The chain uses TRBV6-5 and TRBJ1-1; 8 nucleotides line up with TRBD1. Germline V CDR1 and CDR2: MNHEY, SVGAGI. V shed 5 bases, J shed 5 bases, and the junction held 7 bases outside the gene matches. The CDR3 has 14 amino acids. CDR3 sequence reads: CASSEGQGSTEAFF. The CDR3 bases are TGTGCCAGCAGTGAAGGACAGGGTTCGACTGAAGCTTTCTTT.

The chain joins TRBV5-1 to TRBJ1-4; 7 bases fit TRBD1. Per the germline V gene, CDR1 is SGHRS and CDR2 is YFSETQ. V was clipped by 3 bases and J by 0 bases; unmatched bases: 2. The CDR3 covers 15 residues. CDR3 DNA sequence: TGCGCCAGCAGCTGGACAGGTGCAACTAATGAAAAACTGTTTTTT. This gives the protein CASSWTGATNEKLFF.